This T cell receptor (beta chain) stems from a study of cytomegalovirus exposure and HLA in healthy donors. Everyone who donated was a healthy bone marrow donor. The CDR3 is made up of 15 amino acids. CDR1 and CDR2 (germline): KGHSH, LQKENI. Trimming took 8 bases from V and 2 from J; bases not matched to a gene: 9. This clone was seen a handful of times. The antigen remains undetermined. Primers included in the PCR were 60 Vbeta and 13 Jbeta primers. The method was immunoSEQ multiplex PCR; TCRdb's version includes in-frame clones alone and lacks a portion of them. Of 100,000 to 120,000 clones in the sample, 70% to 85% were seen once. Study-wide findings and caveats: A few chains tied to CMV proved CMV antigen-specific in vitro. Of the V segments, some could not be distinguished, including TRBV6-2 and TRBV6-3, and were excluded. Common viral pathogens (according to a later analysis) appeared linked to several of the most significant clusters.

Material for sequencing was PBMCs. The V call is TRBV18, the J call TRBJ2-3; 8 positions agree with TRBD2. The source of this sequence is a woman younger than 35 in good health and CMV-seronegative. CDR3 sequence: CASSPLAGSTDTQYF. CDR3 sequence (DNA): TGTGCCAGCAGCCCGTTAGCGGGGTCCACAGATACGCAGTATTTT.